The 32 T cell receptor beta chains below were found in one sample sequenced in a study of radiation and T cells in renal cell carcinoma. The repertoire was sequenced with immunoSEQ multiplex PCR; TCRdb's copy has only in-frame clones and lacks some. The repertoire holds about 150,000 clones, with roughly 87% as singletons. Regarding time point: blood 2 weeks post-SBRT. The treatment denotes: 15 Gy SBRT to primary tumor, nephrectomy 4 weeks later. The sequences come from blood, collected from a patient whose treatment included radiotherapy and nephrectomy. These receptors all stem from a woman in her fifties or sixties with renal cell carcinoma.

The genes are TRBV5-8 and TRBJ1-1; D unclear. The CDR3 is 15 residues long. Looked up from germline, CDR1 is SGHTS and CDR2 is YDEGEE. Trimming shortened V by 0 bases and J by 1 base, and 10 bases separated the two germline ends. For the CDR3, the DNA is TGTGCCAGCAGCTTGGCGATCGGAAAGAACACTGAAGCTTTCTTT. The encoded protein is CASSLAIGKNTEAFF.

V and J are TRBV4-1 and TRBJ1-5, with D possibly TRBD1 on 5 matching bases. V lost 1 base and J 2 bases, leaving 12 bases between the germline ends. CDR1 and CDR2 (germline): MGHRA, YSYEKL. This CDR3 has 16 amino acids. CDR3 protein: CASSQGAGRGNQPQHF. In DNA, the CDR3 is TGCGCCAGCAGCCAAGGCGCAGGGCGAGGCAATCAGCCCCAGCATTTT.

This rearrangement joins TRBV7-8 to TRBJ2-7, with 9 bases lining up with TRBD2. The J segment lost 3 bases and the V segment lost 1 base, leaving 4 bases of the junction unmatched. The CDR3 loop spans 15 amino acids. Germline CDR1 is SGHVS and CDR2 is FQNEAQ. CDR3 nucleotide sequence: TGTGCCAGCAGCTTAGTTCTAGCGGGGCTCTACGAGCAGTACTTC. This encodes CASSLVLAGLYEQYF.

The chain joins TRBV30 to TRBJ1-1; the D is unclear. Trimming shortened V by 3 bases and J by 4 bases, and 12 bases separated the two germline ends. The germline V gene encodes CDR1 GTSNPN and CDR2 SVGIG (reference sequence). The CDR3 runs 13 residues. The CDR3 sequence: CAWSISGATEAFF. For the CDR3, the DNA is TGTGCCTGGAGCATCTCAGGAGCCACTGAAGCTTTCTTT.

The chain has TRBV11-2 and TRBJ1-1, with D maybe TRBD1 (5 bases). Per the germline V gene, CDR1 is SGHAT and CDR2 is FQNNGV. The CDR3 runs to 18 residues. V dropped 0 bases and J dropped 0 bases, with 17 bases sitting between them. The CDR3 sequence: CASSLDGGSPLMNTEAFF. DNA for the CDR3: TGTGCCAGCAGCTTAGACGGGGGGTCCCCTTTAATGAACACTGAAGCTTTCTTT. Using reference TRBV11-2 and TRBJ1-1 for the parts outside the CDR3, the full variable domain is EAGVAQSPRYKIIEKRQSVAFWCNPISGHATLYWYQQILGQGPKLLIQFQNNGVVDDSQLPKDRFSAERLKGVDSTLKIQPAKLEDSAVYLCASSLDGGSPLMNTEAFFGQGTRLTVV.

The chain recombines TRBV25-1 with TRBJ1-4; 7 positions match TRBD1. The CDR3 is 15 amino acids. The germline CDR1 and CDR2 sequences are MGHDK and SYGVNS. After removal of 1 base from V and 6 bases from J, the junction contained 5 bases not matched to a gene. The CDR3 region is CASSESAGGDEKLFF. The CDR3 DNA follows: TGTGCCAGCAGTGAATCGGCAGGGGGGGATGAAAAACTGTTTTTT.

The chain couples TRBV11-2 to TRBJ2-1; 13 bases align to TRBD2. CDR1 SGHAT and CDR2 FQNNGV come from the germline V gene. The CDR3 covers 16 residues. V was pared by 5 bases and J by 7 bases, with 8 bases of the junction left unmatched. The CDR3 protein is CASSAGTTSGGNEQFF. The CDR3 DNA reads TGTGCCAGCAGCGCCGGTACGACTAGCGGGGGGAATGAGCAGTTCTTC. Full variable domain (rest looked up from reference TRBV11-2 and TRBJ2-1): EAGVAQSPRYKIIEKRQSVAFWCNPISGHATLYWYQQILGQGPKLLIQFQNNGVVDDSQLPKDRFSAERLKGVDSTLKIQPAKLEDSAVYLCASSAGTTSGGNEQFFGPGTRLTVL.

This clone was counted only a few times. The junction does not match germline at one end; this may be a read error. This chain joins TRBV4-2 and TRBJ1-1; D remains ambiguous. The length of the CDR3 is 15 residues. CDR1 and CDR2 (germline): LGHNA, YNFKEQ. CDR3 coding DNA: TGTGCCAGCAGCCAACCTGGCCATAGTAACAGTGAAGCTTTCTTT. This encodes CASSQPGHSNSEAFF.

This clone showed up just once. J is TRBJ2-7 and V is TRBV6-5; TRBD1 might be the D (5 bases). The germline V and J ends were trimmed by 0 bases and 2 bases, with 8 bases remaining between them. The CDR3 covers 14 residues. Germline lookup yields CDR1 MNHEY and CDR2 SVGAGI. DNA for the CDR3: TGTGCCAGCAGTTACTCAGACAGAGCCTACGAGCAGTACTTC. It is translated as CASSYSDRAYEQYF.

This rearrangement joins TRBV19 to TRBJ2-4; 9 bases agree with TRBD1. There are 18 residues in the CDR3. Trimming at V came to 1 base and at J to 1 base, leaving 8 bases not matched to a gene. Per germline, CDR1 LNHDA and CDR2 SQIVND (reference sequence). CDR3: CASSIGDRDFGAKNIQYF. The CDR3 DNA reads TGTGCCAGTAGTATAGGGGACAGGGATTTCGGGGCCAAAAACATTCAGTACTTC.

In its sample, this clone was seen a few times. This chain connects TRBV5-6 to TRBJ1-1; tentatively, D is TRBD1 (5 bases). CDR1 and CDR2 (germline): SGHDT, YYEEEE. V shed 1 base and J shed 5 bases, with 12 bases lying between them. This CDR3 contains 14 residues. CDR3 loop: CASSLFRARTEAFF. DNA of the CDR3: TGTGCCAGCAGCTTGTTCAGGGCTCGTACTGAAGCTTTCTTT.

The rearrangement uses TRBV5-5 and TRBJ1-4; D possibly corresponds to TRBD1 (5 bases). The CDR3 totals 14 residues. Trimming removed 4 bases at V and 8 bases at J, with 15 bases between. The germline CDR1 and CDR2 sequences are SGHKS and YYEKEE (reference sequence). CDR3 DNA: TGTGCCAGCAGCGGGGGTCTAAGCCGGGAAAAACTGTTTTTT. This sequence encodes CASSGGLSREKLFF. The full variable domain, in which reference TRBV5-5 and TRBJ1-4 provide the parts outside the CDR3, is DAGVTQSPTHLIKTRGQQVTLRCSPISGHKSVSWYQQVLGQGPQFIFQYYEKEERGRGNFPDRFSARQFPNYSSELNVNALLLGDSALYLCASSGGLSREKLFFGSGTQLSVL.

The rearrangement joins TRBV4-3 to TRBJ2-1, with TRBD2 matching 12 bases. Trimming cost V 5 bases and J 4 bases; bases outside gene matches: 3. CDR1 is LGHNA, CDR2 YSLEER, per germline. The CDR3 spans 15 residues. CDR3 bases: TGCGCCAGCAGCACAGGGACTAGCGGGTACAATGAGCAGTTCTTC. This translates into CASSTGTSGYNEQFF.

The V and J genes are TRBV2 and TRBJ2-4; D ambiguous. This CDR3 region has 13 residues. Deletions cut 3 bases from V and 5 bases from J, with 8 bases between. Germline lookup yields CDR1 SNHLY and CDR2 FYNNEI. CDR3 residues: CASSEGVENIQYF. The CDR3 region has the DNA TGTGCCAGCAGTGAGGGCGTGGAAAACATTCAGTACTTC.

The chain uses TRBV5-8 and TRBJ1-1; D gene ambiguous. V was shortened by 4 bases and J by 8 bases, with 24 bases between the two germline ends. This CDR3 is built from 16 residues. Germline CDR1 SGHTS, CDR2 YDEGEE. The DNA for the CDR3 is TGTGCCAGCAGCCCTCAGGAGGGCAGGTCTAAGTTGGAAGCTTTCTTT. This encodes CASSPQEGRSKLEAFF.

The chain has TRBV19 and TRBJ1-5; D is undetermined. Between the trimmed V and J ends, which lost 3 bases and 5 bases, there was a span of 17 bases. CDR3 length: 16 amino acids. The germline CDR1 and CDR2 sequences are LNHDA and SQIVND (reference sequence). The CDR3 nucleotides are TGTGCCAGTAGTATGTGGGTCTCACTACCTTATCAGCCCCAGCATTTT. Its protein product is CASSMWVSLPYQPQHF.

The chain employs TRBV29-1 and TRBJ2-3, with D unclear. The length of the CDR3 is 13 residues. V was clipped by 6 bases and J by 2 bases, with 12 bases between them. CDR1 and CDR2 from the germline V gene are SQVTM and ANQGSEA. This CDR3 reads CSVLRMFTDTQYF. CDR3 coding DNA: TGCAGCGTGCTCCGGATGTTCACAGATACGCAGTATTTT.

The rearrangement joins TRBV6-6 to TRBJ2-2, with D tentatively TRBD1 or TRBD2 (5 bases each). Germline-derived CDR1 and CDR2 are MNHNY and SVGAGI (reference sequence). The CDR3 is made up of 15 amino acids. V shed 5 bases and J shed 3 bases, with 13 bases lying between them. The CDR3, as DNA: TGTGCCAGCAGTCGAGCCGGGACGGACACCGGGGAGCTGTTTTTT. This gives the protein CASSRAGTDTGELFF.

This clone was observed a single time. The rearrangement uses TRBV19 and TRBJ1-4; a weak D match, TRBD1 (6 bases). Per germline, CDR1 LNHDA and CDR2 SQIVND (reference sequence). This CDR3 is 15 amino acids long. V lost 5 bases, J lost 6 bases, and 16 bases lay in between. The CDR3 spells CASSAARDTYEKLFF. The CDR3 coding sequence is TGTGCCAGTAGTGCCGCCCGGGACACCTATGAAAAACTGTTTTTT.

The V call is TRBV5-4, the J call TRBJ2-5; D not resolved. The V gene lost 0 bases and the J gene lost 2 bases, with 14 bases spanning the gap. This CDR3 comprises 16 residues. Germline CDR1 and CDR2: SGHNT and YYREEE (reference sequence). The DNA for the CDR3 is TGTGCCAGCAGCTTGGTTATAGGACCACTTCAAGAGACCCAGTACTTC. Translated, it gives CASSLVIGPLQETQYF.

V and J are TRBV6-5 and TRBJ2-4; 8 bases line up with TRBD1. The CDR3 is 16 residues long. CDR1 is MNHEY, CDR2 SVGAGI, per germline. The junction had 13 bases not matched to a gene; V was cut back by 4 bases and J by 8 bases. Written as DNA, the CDR3 is TGTGCCAGCAGTTCCCCCCGAGGCAGGGGGCTTGACATTCAGTACTTC. Protein: CASSSPRGRGLDIQYF.

This rearrangement joins TRBV7-9 to TRBJ1-4; D gene uncertain. V was shortened by 1 base and J by 7 bases, with 10 bases between the two germline ends. CDR1 is SEHNR, CDR2 FQNEAQ, per germline (reference sequence). The CDR3 consists of 14 residues. CDR3: CASSLVGVSEKLFF. The CDR3 DNA reads TGTGCCAGCAGCTTAGTAGGTGTTAGTGAAAAACTGTTTTTT.

The chain has TRBV6-5 and TRBJ1-4; D uncertain. V shed 2 bases and J shed 0 bases, with 7 bases lying between them. Germline CDR1 and CDR2: MNHEY and SVGAGI. The CDR3 consists of 15 residues. The CDR3 region is CASSYGDATNEKLFF. For the CDR3, the DNA is TGTGCCAGCAGTTACGGAGATGCAACTAATGAAAAACTGTTTTTT.

The chain recombines TRBV7-8 with TRBJ2-7, with a possible D match to TRBD2 (6 bases). V lost 5 bases and J lost 6, with 14 bases in between. The CDR3 contains 13 residues. Germline-derived CDR1 and CDR2 are SGHVS and FQNEAQ. The CDR3 DNA is TGTGCCAGCAGCCCCCGGAGGGACGCCGAGCAGTACTTC. Translated, it gives CASSPRRDAEQYF.

This chain links TRBV7-2 with TRBJ1-1, with 9 bases matching TRBD1. The CDR3 has 14 residues. CDR1 is SGHTA, CDR2 FQGNSA, per germline. Trimming removed 5 bases from V and 7 bases from J; junction bases left unmatched: 8. The DNA for the CDR3 is TGTGCCAGCAGCCCCGAGACAGGGGGTATTGAAGCTTTCTTT. This encodes CASSPETGGIEAFF.

DNA of the CDR3: TGTGCCTGGGGACGTTCTAGCTCCTACGAGCAGTACTTC. As protein: CAWGRSSSYEQYF. The chain carries TRBV30 and TRBJ2-7; unclear D gene. CDR1 and CDR2 from the germline V gene are GTSNPN and SVGIG (reference sequence). The V gene lost 5 bases and the J gene lost 0 bases, with 11 bases spanning the gap. CDR3 size: 13 residues.

This clone turned up a few times. The chain uses TRBV7-9 and TRBJ2-5, with TRBD2 as a possible D gene (6 bases). CDR3 length: 14 amino acids. In germline, CDR1 is SEHNR, CDR2 FQNEAQ (reference sequence). Trimming took off 2 bases at V and 1 base at J, with 8 bases between the two ends. CDR3 nucleotide sequence: TGTGCCAGCAGCTTACGCGGGACCCAAGAGACCCAGTACTTC. It yields the protein CASSLRGTQETQYF.

A single count supports this clone. This chain links TRBV5-5 with TRBJ2-2; TRBD1 might be the D (6 bases). Looked up from germline, CDR1 is SGHKS and CDR2 is YYEKEE (reference sequence). This CDR3 is built from 17 residues. The V end was cut by 3 bases, the J end by 6 bases, with 21 bases between. The CDR3 nucleotides read TGTGCCAGCAGCTCCCTAAAGTGGCAGGGGAGCGCCGGGGAGCTGTTTTTT. Its translation is CASSSLKWQGSAGELFF.

V gene TRBV14 combines with J gene TRBJ2-7; weak D call: TRBD1 (6 bases). This CDR3 is built from 15 residues. V lost 4 bases to trimming and J lost 6 bases, with 19 bases between them. Germline CDR1 reads SGHDN; CDR2 reads FVKESK. Here the CDR3 DNA reads TGTGCCAGCAGCCGGCCCGGGACAAGCGCCGTCGAGCAGTACTTC. Translation gives CASSRPGTSAVEQYF.

This rearrangement joins TRBV9 to TRBJ2-7; D remains ambiguous. The CDR3 totals 14 residues. With 3 bases removed from V and 1 base from J, the gap between germline ends came to 11 bases. Germline V lookup: CDR1 SGDLS, CDR2 YYNGEE. The CDR3 sequence is CASSARVGSYEQYF. CDR3 coding DNA: TGTGCCAGCAGCGCCCGGGTAGGGTCCTACGAGCAGTACTTC.

CDR3 amino acids: CASSLRVAGTHYNEQFF. CDR3 nucleotides: TGTGCCAGCAGCTTAAGGGTAGCGGGGACACACTACAATGAGCAGTTCTTC. This sequence joins TRBV7-2 and TRBJ2-1, with 8 bases fitting TRBD2. The trim removed 2 bases at V and 3 bases at J, leaving 9 bases unmatched. Germline V gene lookup returns CDR1 SGHTA and CDR2 FQGNSA. This CDR3 is built from 17 residues.

The V gene is TRBV5-6, the J gene TRBJ2-3, with 11 bases aligning to TRBD2. The CDR3 has 16 amino acids. Germline V gives CDR1 SGHDT, CDR2 YYEEEE. The J segment lost 2 bases and the V segment lost 4 bases, leaving 6 bases of the junction unmatched. The DNA for the CDR3 is TGTGCCAGCAGCGGCCCGACTAGCGGGGTCACAGATACGCAGTATTTT. Protein product: CASSGPTSGVTDTQYF.